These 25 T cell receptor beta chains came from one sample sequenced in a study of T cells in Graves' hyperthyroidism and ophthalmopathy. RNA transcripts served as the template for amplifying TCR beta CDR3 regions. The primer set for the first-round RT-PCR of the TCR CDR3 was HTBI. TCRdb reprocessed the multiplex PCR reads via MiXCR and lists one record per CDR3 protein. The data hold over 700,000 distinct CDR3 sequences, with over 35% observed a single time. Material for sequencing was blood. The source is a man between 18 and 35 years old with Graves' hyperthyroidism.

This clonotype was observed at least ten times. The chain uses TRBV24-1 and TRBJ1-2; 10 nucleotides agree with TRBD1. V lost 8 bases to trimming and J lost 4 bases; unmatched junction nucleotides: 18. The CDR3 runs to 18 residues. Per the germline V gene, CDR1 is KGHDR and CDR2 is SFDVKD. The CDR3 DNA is TGTGCCACCACCCAGGGAGGAGTGCGGGACAGGGGCTTCTATGGCTACACCTTC. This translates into CATTQGGVRDRGFYGYTF.

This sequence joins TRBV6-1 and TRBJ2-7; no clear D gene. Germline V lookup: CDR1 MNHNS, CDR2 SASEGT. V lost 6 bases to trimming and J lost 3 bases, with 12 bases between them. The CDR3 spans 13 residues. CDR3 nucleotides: TGTGCCAGCAGCCGATCTGCCTACTACGAGCAGTACTTC. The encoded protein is CASSRSAYYEQYF.

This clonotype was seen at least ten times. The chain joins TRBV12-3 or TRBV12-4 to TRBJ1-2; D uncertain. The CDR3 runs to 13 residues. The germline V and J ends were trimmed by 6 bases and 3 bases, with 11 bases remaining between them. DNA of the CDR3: TGTGCCAGCAGACCCGACCGGTACTATGGCTACACCTTC. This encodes CASRPDRYYGYTF.

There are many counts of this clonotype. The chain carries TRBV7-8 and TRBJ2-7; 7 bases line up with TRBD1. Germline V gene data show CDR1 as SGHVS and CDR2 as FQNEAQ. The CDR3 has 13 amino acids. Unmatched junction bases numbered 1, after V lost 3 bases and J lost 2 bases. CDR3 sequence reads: CASSFGQAYEQYF. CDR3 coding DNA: TGTGCCAGCAGCTTTGGACAGGCCTACGAGCAGTACTTC.

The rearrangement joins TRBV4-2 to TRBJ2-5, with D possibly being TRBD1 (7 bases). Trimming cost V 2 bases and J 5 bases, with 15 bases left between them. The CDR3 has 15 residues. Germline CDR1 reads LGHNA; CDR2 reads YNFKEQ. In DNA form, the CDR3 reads TGTGCCAGCAGCCAACTTACAGGGGCGGGGGAGACCCAGTACTTC. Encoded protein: CASSQLTGAGETQYF.

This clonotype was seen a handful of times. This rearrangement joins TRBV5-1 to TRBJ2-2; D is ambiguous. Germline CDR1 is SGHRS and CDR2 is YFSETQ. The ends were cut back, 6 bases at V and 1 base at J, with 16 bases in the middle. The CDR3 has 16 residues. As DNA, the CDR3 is TGCGCCAGCACCCTTGGGGAAGCAGGGAACACCGGGGAGCTGTTTTTT. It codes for CASTLGEAGNTGELFF.

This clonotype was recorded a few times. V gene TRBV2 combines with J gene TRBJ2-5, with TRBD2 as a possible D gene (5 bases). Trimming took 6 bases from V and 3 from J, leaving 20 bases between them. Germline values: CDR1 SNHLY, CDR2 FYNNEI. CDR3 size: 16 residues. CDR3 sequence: CASSLGGPLAEETQYF. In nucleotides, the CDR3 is TGTGCCAGCAGCTTAGGAGGTCCGCTAGCAGAAGAGACCCAGTACTTC.

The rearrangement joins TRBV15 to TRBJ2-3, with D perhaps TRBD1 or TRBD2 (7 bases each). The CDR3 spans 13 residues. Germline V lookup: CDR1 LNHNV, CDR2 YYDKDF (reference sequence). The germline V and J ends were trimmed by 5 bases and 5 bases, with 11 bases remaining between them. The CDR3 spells CATSPGGGDTQYF. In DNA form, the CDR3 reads TGTGCCACCAGCCCAGGGGGGGGAGATACGCAGTATTTT.

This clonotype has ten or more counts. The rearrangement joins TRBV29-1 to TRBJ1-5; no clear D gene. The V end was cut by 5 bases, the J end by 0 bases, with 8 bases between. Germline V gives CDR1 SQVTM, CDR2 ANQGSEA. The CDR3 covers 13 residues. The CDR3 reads CSVQENSNQPQHF. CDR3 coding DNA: TGCAGCGTTCAGGAGAATAGCAATCAGCCCCAGCATTTT. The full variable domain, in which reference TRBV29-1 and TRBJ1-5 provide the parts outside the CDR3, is SAVISQKPSRDICQRGTSLTIQCQVDSQVTMMFWYRQQPGQSLTLIATANQGSEATYESGFVIDKFPISRPNLTFSTLTVSNMSPEDSSIYLCSVQENSNQPQHFGDGTRLSIL.

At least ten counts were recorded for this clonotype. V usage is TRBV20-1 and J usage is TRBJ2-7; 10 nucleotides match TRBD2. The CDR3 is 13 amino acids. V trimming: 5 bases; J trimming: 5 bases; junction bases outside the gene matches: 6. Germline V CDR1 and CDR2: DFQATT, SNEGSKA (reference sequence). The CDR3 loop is CSAGLAEKDEQYF. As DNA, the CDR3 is TGCAGTGCTGGACTAGCGGAGAAGGACGAGCAGTACTTC.

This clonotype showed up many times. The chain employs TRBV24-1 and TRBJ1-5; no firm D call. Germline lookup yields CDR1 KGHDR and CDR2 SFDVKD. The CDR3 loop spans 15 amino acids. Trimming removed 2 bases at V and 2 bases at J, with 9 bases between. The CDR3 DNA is TGTGCCACCAGTGATTCAGGCCCGGGCAATCAGCCCCAGCATTTT. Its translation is CATSDSGPGNQPQHF.

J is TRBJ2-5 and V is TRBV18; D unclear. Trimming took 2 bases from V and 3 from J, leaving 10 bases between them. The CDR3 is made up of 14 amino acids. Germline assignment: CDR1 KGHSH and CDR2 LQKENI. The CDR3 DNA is TGTGCCAGCTCACCAGTCCCAGGAAAAGAGACCCAGTACTTC. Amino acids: CASSPVPGKETQYF.

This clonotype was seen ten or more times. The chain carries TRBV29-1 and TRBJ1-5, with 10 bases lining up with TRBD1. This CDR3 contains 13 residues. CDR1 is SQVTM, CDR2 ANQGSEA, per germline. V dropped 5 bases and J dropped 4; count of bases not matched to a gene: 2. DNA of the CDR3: TGCAGCGTTAAGGACAGGGGGAATCAGCCCCAGCATTTT. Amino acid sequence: CSVKDRGNQPQHF.

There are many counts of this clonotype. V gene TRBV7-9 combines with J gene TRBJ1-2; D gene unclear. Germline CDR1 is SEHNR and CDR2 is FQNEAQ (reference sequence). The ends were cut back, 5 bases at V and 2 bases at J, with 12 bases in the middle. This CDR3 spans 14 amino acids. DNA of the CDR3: TGTGCCAGCAGCCCTAGCGGGGAGAACTATGGCTACACCTTC. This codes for CASSPSGENYGYTF.

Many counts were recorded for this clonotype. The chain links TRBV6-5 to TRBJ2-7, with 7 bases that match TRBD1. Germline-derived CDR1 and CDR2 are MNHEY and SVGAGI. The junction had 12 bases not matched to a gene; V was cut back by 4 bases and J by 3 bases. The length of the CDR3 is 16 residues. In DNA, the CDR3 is TGTGCCAGCAGTTTTCGGGACAGTCCAAAGTACTACGAGCAGTACTTC. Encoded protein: CASSFRDSPKYYEQYF.

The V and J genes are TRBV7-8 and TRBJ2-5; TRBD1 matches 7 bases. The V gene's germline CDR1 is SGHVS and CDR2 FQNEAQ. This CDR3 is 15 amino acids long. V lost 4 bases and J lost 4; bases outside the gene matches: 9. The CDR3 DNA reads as TGTGCCAGCAGCTCGACAGGGTGGCTGAGAGAGACCCAGTACTTC. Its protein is CASSSTGWLRETQYF.

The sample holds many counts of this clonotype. CDR3 sequence: CASSLGGRVNTEAFF. The CDR3 coding sequence is TGTGCCAGCAGCTTAGGGGGGCGAGTGAACACTGAAGCTTTCTTT. The rearrangement uses TRBV7-2 and TRBJ1-1; D possibly corresponds to TRBD1 (6 bases). The V end lost 1 base, the J end lost 0 bases, and 9 bases lay between the germline ends. Germline V gives CDR1 SGHTA, CDR2 FQGNSA. This CDR3 has 15 amino acids.

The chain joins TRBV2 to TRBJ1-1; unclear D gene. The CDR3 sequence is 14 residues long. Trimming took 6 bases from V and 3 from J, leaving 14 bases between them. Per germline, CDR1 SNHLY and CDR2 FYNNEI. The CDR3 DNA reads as TGTGCCAGCAGAACGGGATATCGGGACACTGAAGCTTTCTTT. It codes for CASRTGYRDTEAFF.

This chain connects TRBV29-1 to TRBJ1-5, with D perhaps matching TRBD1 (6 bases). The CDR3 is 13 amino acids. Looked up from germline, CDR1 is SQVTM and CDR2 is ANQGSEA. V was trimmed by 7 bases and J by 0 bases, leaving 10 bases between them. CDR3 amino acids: CSALDSSNQPQHF. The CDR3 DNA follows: TGCAGCGCCCTGGACAGTAGCAATCAGCCCCAGCATTTT.

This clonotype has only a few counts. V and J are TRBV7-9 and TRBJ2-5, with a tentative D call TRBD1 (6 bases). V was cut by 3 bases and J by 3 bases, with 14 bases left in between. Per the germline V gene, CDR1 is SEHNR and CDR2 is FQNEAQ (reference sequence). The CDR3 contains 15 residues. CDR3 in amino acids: CASSLVGTPKETQYF. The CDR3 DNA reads TGTGCCAGCAGCTTGGTCGGGACACCAAAAGAGACCCAGTACTTC.

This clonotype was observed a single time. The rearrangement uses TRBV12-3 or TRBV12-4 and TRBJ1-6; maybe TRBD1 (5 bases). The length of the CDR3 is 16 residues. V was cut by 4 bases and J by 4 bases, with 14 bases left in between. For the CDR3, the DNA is TGTGCCAGCAGTTCCGCAGTGGGGGATTATAATTCACCCCTCCACTTT. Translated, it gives CASSSAVGDYNSPLHF.

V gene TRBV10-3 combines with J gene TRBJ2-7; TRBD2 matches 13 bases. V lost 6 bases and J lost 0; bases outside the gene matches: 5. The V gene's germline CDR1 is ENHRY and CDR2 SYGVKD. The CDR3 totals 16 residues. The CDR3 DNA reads TGTGCCATCAGCGGACTAGCGGGGGCCAGCTCCTACGAGCAGTACTTC. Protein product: CAISGLAGASSYEQYF.

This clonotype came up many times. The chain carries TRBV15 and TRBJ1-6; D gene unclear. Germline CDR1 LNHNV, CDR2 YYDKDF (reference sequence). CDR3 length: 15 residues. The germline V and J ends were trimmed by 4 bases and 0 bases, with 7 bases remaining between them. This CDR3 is CATSTTSSYNSPLHF. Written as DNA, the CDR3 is TGTGCCACCAGCACTACCAGCTCCTATAATTCACCCCTCCACTTT.

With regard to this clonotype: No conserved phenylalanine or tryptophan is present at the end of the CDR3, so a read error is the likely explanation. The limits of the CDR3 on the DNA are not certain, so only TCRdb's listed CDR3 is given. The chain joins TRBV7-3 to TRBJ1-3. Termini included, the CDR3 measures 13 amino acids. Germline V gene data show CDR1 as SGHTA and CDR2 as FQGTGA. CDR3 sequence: CASSLWPGGRVNT.

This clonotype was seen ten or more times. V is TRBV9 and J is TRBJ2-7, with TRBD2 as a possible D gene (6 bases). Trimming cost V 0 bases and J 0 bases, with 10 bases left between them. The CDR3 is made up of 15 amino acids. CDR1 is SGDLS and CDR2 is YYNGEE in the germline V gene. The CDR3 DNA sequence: TGTGCCAGCAGCGTAGAGCAGACTAGCTCCTACGAGCAGTACTTC. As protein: CASSVEQTSSYEQYF.